These 9 T cell receptor beta chains were sequenced from one sample in a study of cytomegalovirus exposure and HLA in healthy donors. Vbeta (60) and Jbeta (13) primers were used in the PCR. The repertoire was sequenced with immunoSEQ multiplex PCR; TCRdb's copy has only in-frame clones and lacks some. This sample has roughly 160,000 clones, with approximately 84% found just once. Sequencing input: PBMCs. These receptors all come from a boy aged 2 to 10 in good health and CMV-seronegative.

This clone was seen a few times. The chain recombines TRBV29-1 with TRBJ2-1; 7 nucleotides line up with TRBD1. The V gene end was trimmed by 3 bases and the J gene end by 6 bases; junction bases not matched to a gene: 8. The CDR3 sequence is 14 residues long. Germline V CDR1 and CDR2: SQVTM, ANQGSEA. The chain's CDR3 is CSVDGGRQGNEQFF. The CDR3 DNA reads as TGCAGCGTTGATGGTGGGAGACAGGGCAATGAGCAGTTCTTC.

This chain joins TRBV7-8 and TRBJ1-2, with D perhaps matching TRBD1 (6 bases). The V end lost 1 base, the J end lost 3 bases, and 9 bases lay between the germline ends. This CDR3 is built from 14 residues. The V gene's germline CDR1 is SGHVS and CDR2 FQNEAQ. CDR3 sequence: CASSLVGGDYGYTF. The CDR3 coding sequence is TGTGCCAGCAGCTTAGTAGGGGGGGACTATGGCTACACCTTC.

This clone appeared a single time. CDR3: CASSLPSGRVNTGELFF. The CDR3, as DNA: TGCGCCAGCAGCTTGCCTAGCGGGAGAGTGAACACCGGGGAGCTGTTTTTT. The chain uses TRBV5-1 and TRBJ2-2, with 10 bases lining up with TRBD2. This CDR3 has 17 residues. J was trimmed by 1 base and V by 1 base; bases with no gene match: 4. The germline gives CDR1 SGHRS, CDR2 YFSETQ.

The chain joins TRBV10-1 to TRBJ1-6, with TRBD1 identical over 8 bases. Germline loops: CDR1 WNHNN, CDR2 SYGVQD (reference sequence). J lost 9 bases, V lost 0 bases, and 16 bases had no gene match. The CDR3 is 19 amino acids. The CDR3 reads CASSESIPGQDASGSPLHF. CDR3 DNA: TGCGCCAGCAGTGAGTCGATACCGGGACAGGACGCTTCGGGTTCACCCCTCCACTTT.

The chain is built from TRBV6-6 and TRBJ2-4; 9 nucleotides line up with TRBD1. Trimming at V came to 6 bases and at J to 5 bases, leaving 8 bases not matched to a gene. Germline V gene data show CDR1 as MNHNY and CDR2 as SVGAGI (reference sequence). This CDR3 region has 15 residues. CDR3 nucleotides: TGTGCCAGCAGGACCCGGGACAGGGCTGAAAACATTCAGTACTTC. Translated: CASRTRDRAENIQYF.

The J gene is TRBJ2-5, the V gene TRBV4-1, with D possibly TRBD2 on 5 matching bases. The CDR3 is 16 residues long. Trimming left V 1 base short and J 5 bases short, with 17 bases between. The germline V gene encodes CDR1 MGHRA and CDR2 YSYEKL. Here the CDR3 reads CASSQGSLPEVETQYF. DNA of the CDR3: TGCGCCAGCAGCCAAGGCTCTCTTCCGGAGGTGGAGACCCAGTACTTC.

The chain links TRBV21-1 to TRBJ1-3; TRBD1, the table's D call, lacks a check against the DNA. TRBV21-1 is noted as a pseudogene. This CDR3 has 16 amino acids. In DNA, the CDR3 is TGTGCCAGCAGTACTCCGACAGGGAATGGTGGAAACACCATATATTTT. Amino acids: CASSTPTGNGGNTIYF.

This chain links TRBV30 with TRBJ1-2; TRBD1 aligns across 7 bases. Germline V gives CDR1 GTSNPN, CDR2 SVGIG (reference sequence). The J segment lost 6 bases and the V segment lost 1 base, leaving 5 bases of the junction unmatched. The CDR3 extends over 13 amino acids. The CDR3 here is CAWSDDRVDGYTF. The DNA of the CDR3 is TGTGCCTGGAGTGACGACAGGGTCGATGGCTACACCTTC.

This clone has just one count. The chain joins TRBV7-8 to TRBJ2-1; D is uncertain. The CDR3 has 16 residues. The V end lost 4 bases, the J end lost 0 bases, and 13 bases lay between the germline ends. Germline values: CDR1 SGHVS, CDR2 FQNEAQ. CDR3 DNA: TGTGCCAGCAGCTCCCAACTAACCGTCTCCTACAATGAGCAGTTCTTC. Translating gives CASSSQLTVSYNEQFF.